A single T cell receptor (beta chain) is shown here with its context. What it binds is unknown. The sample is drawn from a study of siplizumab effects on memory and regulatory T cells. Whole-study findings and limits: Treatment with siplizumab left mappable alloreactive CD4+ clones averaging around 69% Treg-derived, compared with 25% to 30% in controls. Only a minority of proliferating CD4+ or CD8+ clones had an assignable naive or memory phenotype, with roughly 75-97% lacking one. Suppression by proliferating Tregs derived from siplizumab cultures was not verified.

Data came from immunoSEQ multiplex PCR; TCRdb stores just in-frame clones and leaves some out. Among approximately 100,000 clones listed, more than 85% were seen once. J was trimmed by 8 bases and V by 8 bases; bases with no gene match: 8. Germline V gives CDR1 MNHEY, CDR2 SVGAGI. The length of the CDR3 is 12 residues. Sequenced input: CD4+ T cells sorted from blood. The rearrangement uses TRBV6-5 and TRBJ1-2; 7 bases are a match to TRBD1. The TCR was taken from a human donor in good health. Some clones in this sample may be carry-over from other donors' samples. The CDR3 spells CASRDRAGGYTF. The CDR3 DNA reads TGTGCCAGCCGTGACAGGGCTGGCGGCTACACCTTC.